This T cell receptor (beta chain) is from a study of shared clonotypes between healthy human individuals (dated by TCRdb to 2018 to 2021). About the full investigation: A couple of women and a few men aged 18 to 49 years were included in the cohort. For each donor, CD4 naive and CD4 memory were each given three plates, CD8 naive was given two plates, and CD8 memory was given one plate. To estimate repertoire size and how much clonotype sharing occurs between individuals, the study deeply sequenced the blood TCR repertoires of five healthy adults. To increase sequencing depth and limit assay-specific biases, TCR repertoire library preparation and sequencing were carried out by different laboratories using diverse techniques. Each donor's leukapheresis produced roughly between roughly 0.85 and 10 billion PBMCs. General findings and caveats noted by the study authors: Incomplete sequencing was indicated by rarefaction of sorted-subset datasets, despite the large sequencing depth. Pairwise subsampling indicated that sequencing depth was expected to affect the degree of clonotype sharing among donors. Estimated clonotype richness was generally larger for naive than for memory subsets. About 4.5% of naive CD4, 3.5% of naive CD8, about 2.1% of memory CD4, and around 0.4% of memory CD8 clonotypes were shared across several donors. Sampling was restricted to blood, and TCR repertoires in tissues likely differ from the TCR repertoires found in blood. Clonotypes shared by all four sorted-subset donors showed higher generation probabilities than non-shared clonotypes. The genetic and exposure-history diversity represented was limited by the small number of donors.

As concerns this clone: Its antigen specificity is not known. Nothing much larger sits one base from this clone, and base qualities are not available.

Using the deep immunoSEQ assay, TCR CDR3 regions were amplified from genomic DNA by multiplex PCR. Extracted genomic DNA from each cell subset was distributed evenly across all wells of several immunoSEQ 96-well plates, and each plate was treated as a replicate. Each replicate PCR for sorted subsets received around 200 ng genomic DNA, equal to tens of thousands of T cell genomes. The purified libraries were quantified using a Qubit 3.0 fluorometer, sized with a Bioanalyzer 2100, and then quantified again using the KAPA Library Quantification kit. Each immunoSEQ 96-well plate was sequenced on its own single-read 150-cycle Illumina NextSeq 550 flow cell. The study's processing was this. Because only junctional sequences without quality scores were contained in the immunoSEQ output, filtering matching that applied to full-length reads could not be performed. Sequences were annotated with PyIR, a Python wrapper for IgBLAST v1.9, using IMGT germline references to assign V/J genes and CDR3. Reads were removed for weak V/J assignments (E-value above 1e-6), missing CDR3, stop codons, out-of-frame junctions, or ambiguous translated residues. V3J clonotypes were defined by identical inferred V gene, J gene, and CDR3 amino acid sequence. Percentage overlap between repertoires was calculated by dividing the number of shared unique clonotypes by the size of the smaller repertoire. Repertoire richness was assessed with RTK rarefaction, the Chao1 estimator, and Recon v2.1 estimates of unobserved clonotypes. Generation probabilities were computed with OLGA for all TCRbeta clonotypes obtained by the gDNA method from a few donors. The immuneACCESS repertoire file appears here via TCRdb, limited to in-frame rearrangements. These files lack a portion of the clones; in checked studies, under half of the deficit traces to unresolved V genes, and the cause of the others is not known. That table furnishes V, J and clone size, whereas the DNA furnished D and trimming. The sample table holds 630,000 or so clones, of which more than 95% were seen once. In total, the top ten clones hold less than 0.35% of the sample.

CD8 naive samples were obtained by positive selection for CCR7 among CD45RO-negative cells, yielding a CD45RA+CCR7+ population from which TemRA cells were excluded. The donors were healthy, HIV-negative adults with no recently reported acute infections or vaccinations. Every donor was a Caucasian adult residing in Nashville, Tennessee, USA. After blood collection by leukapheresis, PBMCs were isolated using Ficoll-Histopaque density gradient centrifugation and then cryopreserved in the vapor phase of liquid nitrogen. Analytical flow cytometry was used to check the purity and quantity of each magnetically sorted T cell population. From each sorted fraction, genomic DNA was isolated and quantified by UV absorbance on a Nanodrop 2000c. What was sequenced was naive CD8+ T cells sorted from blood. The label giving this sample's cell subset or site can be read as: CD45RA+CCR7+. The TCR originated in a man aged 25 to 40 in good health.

The CDR3 sequence is CASSLVEEETQYF. The nucleotide sequence reads TGTGCCAGCAGCTTGGTGGAGGAAGAGACCCAGTACTTC. The rearranged segments are TRBV5-4 and TRBJ2-5, and TRBD2 may be the D gene, going by 5 matching bases. For CDR1 and CDR2, the germline V gene (reference sequence) lists SGHNT and YYREEE. Relative to germline, V is 0 bases shorter and J is 3 bases shorter, with 6 bases between their ends. Its CDR3 holds 13 amino acids, cysteine through phenylalanine. Here the CDR3 DNA is all that survives: 39 bases in frame from base 1.